Listed below are T cell receptor beta chains from one sample, sequenced in a study of T cells in Graves' hyperthyroidism and ophthalmopathy. TCRdb used MiXCR to reprocess the multiplex PCR reads, holding one entry per CDR3 protein. The data hold about 760,000 distinct CDR3 sequences, with approximately 36% observed a single time. The sample taken for sequencing was blood. These receptors originate from a woman in her thirties or forties with Graves' hyperthyroidism. Both conserved end residues are part of each CDR3. The order of the fields is V gene, J gene, D gene, CDR3 protein. The D gene is left open where the match is weak.

v_gene: TRBV6-5
j_gene: TRBJ1-2
d_gene: -
CDR3aa: CASSSQREGYGGYTF

v_gene: TRBV12-3/TRBV12-4
j_gene: TRBJ1-5
d_gene: -
CDR3aa: CASKNSYSNQPQHF

v_gene: TRBV7-2
j_gene: -
d_gene: TRBD2
CDR3aa: CASSVGGASYNEQFF

v_gene: TRBV7-9
j_gene: TRBJ1-1
d_gene: -
CDR3aa: CASSFIGLTEAFF

v_gene: TRBV7-2
j_gene: TRBJ2-2
d_gene: -
CDR3aa: CASSLGVAANTGELFF

v_gene: TRBV9
j_gene: TRBJ1-2
d_gene: TRBD1
CDR3aa: CASSVSGGGYTF

v_gene: TRBV11-2
j_gene: TRBJ2-2
d_gene: -
CDR3aa: CASSQQTGNTGELFF

v_gene: TRBV29-1
j_gene: TRBJ2-7
d_gene: -
CDR3aa: CSVGTAIAYEQYF

v_gene: TRBV2
j_gene: TRBJ1-1
d_gene: -
CDR3aa: CASSGVSRGTEAFF

v_gene: TRBV19
j_gene: TRBJ1-2
d_gene: -
CDR3aa: CASNGRVGHSYGYTF

v_gene: TRBV2
j_gene: TRBJ2-6
d_gene: -
CDR3aa: CASSAGQSGANVLTF

v_gene: TRBV19
j_gene: TRBJ1-1
d_gene: -
CDR3aa: CASSIAPPNTEAFF

v_gene: TRBV4-1
j_gene: TRBJ2-7
d_gene: TRBD1
CDR3aa: CASSHPGTETYEQYF

v_gene: TRBV7-9
j_gene: TRBJ2-5
d_gene: -
CDR3aa: CASSQGVQETQYF

v_gene: TRBV10-3
j_gene: TRBJ1-5
d_gene: TRBD1
CDR3aa: CAISEARGDQPQHF

v_gene: TRBV6-1
j_gene: TRBJ1-5
d_gene: TRBD1
CDR3aa: CASWDRGPGQPQHF

v_gene: TRBV7-8
j_gene: TRBJ2-1
d_gene: -
CDR3aa: CASSLGGDGGEQFF

v_gene: TRBV24-1
j_gene: TRBJ1-4
d_gene: -
CDR3aa: CATSDSSGAINEKLFF

v_gene: TRBV12-5
j_gene: TRBJ2-5
d_gene: -
CDR3aa: CASALEGGLAQYF

v_gene: TRBV28
j_gene: TRBJ2-5
d_gene: -
CDR3aa: CASSSGLAQYF

v_gene: TRBV12-3/TRBV12-4
j_gene: TRBJ1-1
d_gene: TRBD1
CDR3aa: CASTPDRLGTEAFF

v_gene: TRBV30
j_gene: TRBJ2-5
d_gene: -
CDR3aa: CAWSRAWETQYF

v_gene: TRBV12-3/TRBV12-4
j_gene: TRBJ1-1
d_gene: -
CDR3aa: CASRAGGGNTEAFF

v_gene: TRBV7-2
j_gene: TRBJ1-5
d_gene: -
CDR3aa: CASSLGRGYNQPQHF

v_gene: TRBV12-3/TRBV12-4
j_gene: TRBJ2-7
d_gene: TRBD2
CDR3aa: CASSFLLGRDYEQYF

v_gene: TRBV5-1
j_gene: TRBJ2-2
d_gene: TRBD2
CDR3aa: CASSIGLAGNTGELFF

v_gene: TRBV12-3/TRBV12-4
j_gene: TRBJ1-5
d_gene: -
CDR3aa: CASSYEGSQPQHF

v_gene: TRBV6-2/TRBV6-3
j_gene: TRBJ1-2
d_gene: -
CDR3aa: CASSSLGRDGYTF

v_gene: TRBV12-3/TRBV12-4
j_gene: TRBJ1-1
d_gene: -
CDR3aa: CASSLGVLNTEAFF

v_gene: TRBV19
j_gene: TRBJ1-2
d_gene: -
CDR3aa: CASTLTALYGYTF